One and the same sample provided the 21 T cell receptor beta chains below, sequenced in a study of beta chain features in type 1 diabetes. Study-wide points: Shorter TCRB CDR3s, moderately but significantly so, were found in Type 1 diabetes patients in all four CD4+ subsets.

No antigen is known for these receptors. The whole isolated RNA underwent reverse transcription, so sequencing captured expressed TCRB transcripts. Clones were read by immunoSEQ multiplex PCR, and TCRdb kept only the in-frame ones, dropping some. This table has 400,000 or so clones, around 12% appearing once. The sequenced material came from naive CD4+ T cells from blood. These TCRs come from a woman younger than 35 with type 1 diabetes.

The CDR3 DNA reads as TGTGCCAGCAGCTTAGTGGCACCCGGGGCCCAGTACTTC. Amino acids: CASSLVAPGAQYF. This rearrangement joins TRBV7-9 to TRBJ2-5, with D perhaps matching TRBD2 (5 bases). Trimming removed 1 base from V and 9 bases from J, with 12 bases in between. CDR1 SEHNR and CDR2 FQNEAQ come from the germline V gene (reference sequence). This CDR3 comprises 13 residues.

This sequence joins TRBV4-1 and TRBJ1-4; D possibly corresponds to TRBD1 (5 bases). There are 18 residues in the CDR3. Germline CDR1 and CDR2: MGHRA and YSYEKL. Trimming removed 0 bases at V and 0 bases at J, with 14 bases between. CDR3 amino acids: CASSQDSPTDTTNEKLFF. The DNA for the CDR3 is TGCGCCAGCAGCCAAGATAGCCCGACGGACACAACTAATGAAAAACTGTTTTTT.

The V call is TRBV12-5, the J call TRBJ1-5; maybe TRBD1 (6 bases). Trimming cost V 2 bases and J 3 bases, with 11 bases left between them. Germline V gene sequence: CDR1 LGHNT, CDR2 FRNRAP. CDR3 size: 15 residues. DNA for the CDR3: TGTGCTAGTGGTTTGCCCCGGGACATCAATCAGCCCCAGCATTTT. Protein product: CASGLPRDINQPQHF.

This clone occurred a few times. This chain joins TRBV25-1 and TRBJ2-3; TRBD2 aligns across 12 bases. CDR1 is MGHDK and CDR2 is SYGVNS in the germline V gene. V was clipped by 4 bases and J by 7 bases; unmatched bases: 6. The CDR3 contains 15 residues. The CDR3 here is CASSATSGSSYTQYF. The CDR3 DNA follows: TGTGCCAGCAGTGCGACTAGCGGGAGTTCGTATACGCAGTATTTT.

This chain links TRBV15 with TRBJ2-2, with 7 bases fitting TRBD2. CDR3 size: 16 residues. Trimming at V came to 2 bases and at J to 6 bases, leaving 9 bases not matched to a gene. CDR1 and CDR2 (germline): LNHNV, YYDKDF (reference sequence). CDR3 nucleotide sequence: TGTGCCACCAGCAGATCAGCTCCCGGGAGGCCCGGGGAGCTGTTTTTT. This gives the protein CATSRSAPGRPGELFF.

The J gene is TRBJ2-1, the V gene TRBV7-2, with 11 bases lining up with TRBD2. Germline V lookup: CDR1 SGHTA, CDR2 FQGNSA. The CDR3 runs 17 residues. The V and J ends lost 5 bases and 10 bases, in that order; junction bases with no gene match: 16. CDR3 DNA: TGTGCCAGCAGCCCCAAACTAGCGGGGGCTCTCAGGGTGGAGCAGTTCTTC. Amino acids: CASSPKLAGALRVEQFF.

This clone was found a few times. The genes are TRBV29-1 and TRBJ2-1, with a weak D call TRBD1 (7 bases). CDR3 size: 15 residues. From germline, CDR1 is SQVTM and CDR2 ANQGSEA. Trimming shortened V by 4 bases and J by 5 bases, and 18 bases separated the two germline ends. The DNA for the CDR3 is TGCAGCGTTGGGCAGGGGGGATACTTCAACAATGAGCAGTTCTTC. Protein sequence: CSVGQGGYFNNEQFF.

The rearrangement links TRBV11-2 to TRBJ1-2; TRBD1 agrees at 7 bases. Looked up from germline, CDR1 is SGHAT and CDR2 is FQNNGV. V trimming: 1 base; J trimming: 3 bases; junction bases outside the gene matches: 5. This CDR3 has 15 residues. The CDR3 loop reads CASSLAPGTDYGYTF. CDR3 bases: TGTGCCAGCAGCTTAGCACCCGGGACAGACTATGGCTACACCTTC. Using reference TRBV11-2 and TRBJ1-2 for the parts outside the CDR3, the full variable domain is EAGVAQSPRYKIIEKRQSVAFWCNPISGHATLYWYQQILGQGPKLLIQFQNNGVVDDSQLPKDRFSAERLKGVDSTLKIQPAKLEDSAVYLCASSLAPGTDYGYTFGSGTRLTVV.

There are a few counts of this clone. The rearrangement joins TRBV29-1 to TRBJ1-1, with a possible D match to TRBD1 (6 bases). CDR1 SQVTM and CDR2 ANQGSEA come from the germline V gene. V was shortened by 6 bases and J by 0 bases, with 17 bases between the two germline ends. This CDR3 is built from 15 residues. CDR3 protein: CSVQPGGLMNTEAFF. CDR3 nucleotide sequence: TGCAGCGTCCAACCGGGGGGCTTGATGAACACTGAAGCTTTCTTT.

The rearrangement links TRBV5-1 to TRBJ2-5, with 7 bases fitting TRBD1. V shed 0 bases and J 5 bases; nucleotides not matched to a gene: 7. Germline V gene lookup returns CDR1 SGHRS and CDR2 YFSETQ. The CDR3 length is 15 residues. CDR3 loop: CASSLDRGWRETQYF. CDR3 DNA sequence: TGCGCCAGCAGCTTGGACAGGGGTTGGCGGGAGACCCAGTACTTC. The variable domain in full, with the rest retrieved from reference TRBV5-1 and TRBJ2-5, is KAGVTQTPRYLIKTRGQQVTLSCSPISGHRSVSWYQQTPGQGLQFLFEYFSETQRNKGNFPGRFSGRQFSNSRSEMNVSTLELGDSALYLCASSLDRGWRETQYFGPGTRLLVL.

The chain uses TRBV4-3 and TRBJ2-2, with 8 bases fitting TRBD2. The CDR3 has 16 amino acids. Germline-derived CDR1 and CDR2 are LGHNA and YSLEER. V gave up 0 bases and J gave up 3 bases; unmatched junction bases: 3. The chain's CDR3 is CASSQEAGAYTGELFF. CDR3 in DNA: TGCGCCAGCAGCCAAGAAGCGGGGGCTTACACCGGGGAGCTGTTTTTT.

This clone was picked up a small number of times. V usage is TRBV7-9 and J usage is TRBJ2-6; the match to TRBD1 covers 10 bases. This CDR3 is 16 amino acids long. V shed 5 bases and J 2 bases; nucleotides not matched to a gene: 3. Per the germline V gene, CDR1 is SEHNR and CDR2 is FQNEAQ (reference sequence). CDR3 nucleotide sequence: TGTGCCAGCAGCCCGGGACAGGGGCCTGGGGCCAACGTCCTGACTTTC. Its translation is CASSPGQGPGANVLTF.

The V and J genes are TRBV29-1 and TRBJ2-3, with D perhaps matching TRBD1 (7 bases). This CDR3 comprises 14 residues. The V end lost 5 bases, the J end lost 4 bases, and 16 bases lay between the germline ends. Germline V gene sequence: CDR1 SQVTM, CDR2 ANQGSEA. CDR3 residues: CSVLSGGGADTQYF. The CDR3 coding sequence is TGCAGCGTTCTCAGCGGAGGGGGCGCAGATACGCAGTATTTT.

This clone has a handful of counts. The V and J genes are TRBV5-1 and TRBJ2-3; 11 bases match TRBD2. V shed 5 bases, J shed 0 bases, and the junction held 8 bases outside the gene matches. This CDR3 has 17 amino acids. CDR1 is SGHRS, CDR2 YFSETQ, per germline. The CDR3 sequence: CASSSTGTSGSTDTQYF. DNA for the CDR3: TGCGCCAGCAGTTCAACCGGGACTAGCGGCAGCACAGATACGCAGTATTTT.

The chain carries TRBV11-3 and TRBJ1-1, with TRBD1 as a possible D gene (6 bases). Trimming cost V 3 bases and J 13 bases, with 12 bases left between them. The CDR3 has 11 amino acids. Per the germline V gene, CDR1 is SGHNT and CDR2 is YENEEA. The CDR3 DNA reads TGTGCCAGCAGCTTGGGTACAGGGAATTTCTTT. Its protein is CASSLGTGNFF.

CDR3 sequence (DNA): TGTGCCTGGAGCCTTAGCGGGAGGTTTCTGCAGTTCTTC. This translates into CAWSLSGRFLQFF. This chain uses TRBV30 with TRBJ2-1; 10 bases are shared with TRBD2. The CDR3 is 13 residues long. The germline V gene has CDR1 GTSNPN and CDR2 SVGIG (reference sequence). V was clipped by 3 bases and J by 12 bases; unmatched bases: 8. The full variable domain, its missing parts supplied by reference TRBV30 and TRBJ2-1, is SQTIHQWPATLVQPVGSPLSLECTVEGTSNPNLYWYRQAAGRGLQLLFYSVGIGQISSEVPQNLSASRPQDRQFILSSKKLLLSDSGFYLCAWSLSGRFLQFFGPGTRLTVL.

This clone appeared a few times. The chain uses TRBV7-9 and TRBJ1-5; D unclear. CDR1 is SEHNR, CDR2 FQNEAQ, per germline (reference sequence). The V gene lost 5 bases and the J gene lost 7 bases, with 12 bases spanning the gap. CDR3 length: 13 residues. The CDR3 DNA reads TGTGCCAGCAGCCGTGACCGGGTGCAGCCCCAGCATTTT. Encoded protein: CASSRDRVQPQHF.

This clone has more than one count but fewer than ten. The CDR3 spells CAWSGTGGTDTQYF. The CDR3 DNA reads as TGTGCCTGGAGTGGGACAGGGGGAACAGATACGCAGTATTTT. The rearrangement joins TRBV30 to TRBJ2-3; 10 bases are shared with TRBD1. CDR3 length: 14 residues. Germline-derived CDR1 and CDR2 are GTSNPN and SVGIG (reference sequence). Trimming removed 1 base from V and 3 bases from J; junction bases left unmatched: 1.

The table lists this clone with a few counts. DNA for the CDR3: TGTGCCAGCAGCAAGGACAGGGGGCCCCAGCATTTT. This gives the protein CASSKDRGPQHF. The chain recombines TRBV5-6 with TRBJ1-5; 9 nucleotides align to TRBD1. In germline, CDR1 is SGHDT, CDR2 YYEEEE. The V segment lost 4 bases and the J segment 9 bases; nucleotides outside the gene matches: 2. This CDR3 comprises 12 residues. Supplemented by reference TRBV5-6 and TRBJ1-5, the full variable domain reads DAGVTQSPTHLIKTRGQQVTLRCSPKSGHDTVSWYQQALGQGPQFIFQYYEEEERQRGNFPDRFSGHQFPNYSSELNVNALLLGDSALYLCASSKDRGPQHFGDGTRLSIL.

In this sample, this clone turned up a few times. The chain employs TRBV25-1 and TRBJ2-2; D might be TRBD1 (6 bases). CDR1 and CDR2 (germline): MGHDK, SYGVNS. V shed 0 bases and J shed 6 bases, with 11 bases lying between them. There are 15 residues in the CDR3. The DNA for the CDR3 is TGTGCCAGCAGTGAATACACAGGGCTGGCCGGGGAGCTGTTTTTT. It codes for CASSEYTGLAGELFF.

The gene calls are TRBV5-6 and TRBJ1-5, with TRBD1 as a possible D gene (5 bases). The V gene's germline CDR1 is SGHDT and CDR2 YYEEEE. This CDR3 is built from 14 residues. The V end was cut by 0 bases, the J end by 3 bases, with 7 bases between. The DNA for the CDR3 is TGTGCCAGCAGCTTGGGACAGTTCAATCAGCCCCAGCATTTT. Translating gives CASSLGQFNQPQHF.